This T cell receptor (beta chain) appears in the sequencing data of a study of CXCR3-negative and CXCR3-positive naive CD8 T cells. Study overall: With about 1.5 +/- 0.3 million reads per library, the TRB reads numbered some 130 million in total. The study's findings and limits: Memory CD8+ cells showed much lower diversity, while both naive subsets displayed comparably high diversity. Memory cells diverged, while naive CXCR3-positive and CXCR3-negative cells had similar TRBV-TRBJ usage. More hydrophobic TRB CDR3s occurred in CXCR3-positive than in CXCR3-negative naive cells.

With UMI labels, 5' RACE was used to prepare the TRB cDNA libraries. TCRdb reprocessed the 5' RACE reads and stores each CDR3 protein as one record, lacking DNA. Its table lists around 150,000 distinct CDR3 sequences. Points on this clonotype: Its target is not known.

Naive CD8+ T cells had a CD45RO-CCR7+CD27+CD95- phenotype. The sequenced material came from naive CXCR3+ CD8+ T cells from blood. The subset: CD45RO-CCR7+CD27+CD95- naive CD8+ T cells expressing CXCR3 (TNR3+). The TCR sequence derives from a human donor in good health. Some clones in this sample may be carry-over from other donors' samples.

The CDR3 sequence is CAISEIAGGLRRNEQFF. The chain combines TRBV10-3 with TRBJ2-1; TCRdb outputs TRBD2, but without DNA this stays unchecked. CDR1 and CDR2 (germline): ENHRY, SYGVKD. CDR3 length equals 17 residues.